Below, one T cell receptor beta chain is given with its context. Its antigen is not yet known. No much larger clone is present one base from it, and per-base qualities are unavailable. This sample stems from a study of CD8 T cells in ankylosing spondylitis (dated by TCRdb to 2016 to 2017). With regard to the full study: The study set out to find disease-linked TCR variants by profiling T cell receptor beta repertoires in ankylosing spondylitis patients and healthy donors. In total, the full study cohort was made up of about 110 healthy donors and approximately 24 ankylosing spondylitis patients. Peripheral blood was sampled, and synovial fluid was additionally collected from ankylosing spondylitis patients. Overall study outcomes, separate from this receptor: The disease-linked clones had a CD8+ phenotype and were found at relatively low frequencies in peripheral blood. The disease-linked clones were reported as significantly enriched in matched synovial fluid samples from ankylosing spondylitis patients. A TCR beta motif of about 8 highly homologous amino acid variants appeared characteristic of blood from ankylosing spondylitis patients. Some of the motif variants had been reported before in the synovial fluid and blood of reactive arthritis patients, a finding that suggests common disease-initiation mechanisms.

Sequencer: Illumina HiSeq 2500. Quantitative 5'-RACE with molecular barcodes was used to prepare TCR beta libraries. Per the authors' processing: To identify disease-linked TCR variants, a new computational method was used, one built on a probabilistic model of VDJ rearrangement. Using fastp trimming at Q25 and MiXCR clonotype assembly, TCRdb reanalyzed the public sequencing data and kept in-frame beta chains. Every CDR3 protein is listed once, alongside the most common genes and DNA of its rows. The authors' filters were not applied to this entry. This sample holds some 800,000 distinct CDR3 sequences; about 11% were observed only once. Around 0.51% of the sample is in the top ten clones. Sample: blood, either unsorted or a sorted T cell fraction (not recorded which). The receptor comes from a male donor with ankylosing spondylitis.

In nucleotides, the sequence is TGTGCCAGTCGACTACAATCTGGGGAGCAGTACTTC. This gives the protein CASRLQSGEQYF. The receptor chain draws on TRBV19 and TRBJ2-7; the D gene is possibly TRBD2, with 5 bases matching. The junction shows trimming of 8 bases on V and 7 bases on J, plus 15 bases between the germline ends. CDR1 is given as LNHDA and CDR2 as SQIVND, both from the germline V gene (reference sequence). The CDR3, from cysteine to phenylalanine, totals 12 residues. Of the read, only the CDR3 DNA is kept; its 36 bases are in frame from base 1.